These 18 T cell receptor beta chains were all obtained from the same sample, sequenced in a study of shared clonotypes between healthy human individuals. Repertoires were generated with immunoSEQ multiplex PCR, while TCRdb's copy carries only in-frame clones and drops some. The sample holds about 2.4 million clones; approximately 93% are singletons and the top ten take roughly 0.39%. Sequencing was carried out using naive CD4+ T cells from PBMCs. Subset denoted: CD45RA+ positively selected. These TCRs come from a man between 18 and 29 years old in good health. Some clones in this sample may be carry-over from other donors' samples.

This chain links TRBV25-1 with TRBJ2-3; D not resolved. Trimming shortened V by 1 base and J by 2 bases, and 10 bases separated the two germline ends. This CDR3 region has 15 residues. Per the germline V gene, CDR1 is MGHDK and CDR2 is SYGVNS. The CDR3 DNA reads as TGTGCCAGCAGTGAATTCCTTTCACCCACAGATACGCAGTATTTT. Its protein product is CASSEFLSPTDTQYF.

V and J are TRBV15 and TRBJ2-7; D perhaps matches TRBD2 (6 bases). Germline values: CDR1 LNHNV, CDR2 YYDKDF (reference sequence). V was shortened by 4 bases and J by 0 bases, with 19 bases between the two germline ends. This CDR3 is built from 17 residues. CDR3 sequence: CATSKFRGGAFSYEQYF. CDR3 DNA sequence: TGTGCCACCAGCAAGTTTCGGGGCGGGGCCTTCTCCTACGAGCAGTACTTC. Variable domain in full (rest from reference TRBV15 and TRBJ2-7): DAMVIQNPRYQVTQFGKPVTLSCSQTLNHNVMYWYQQKSSQAPKLLFHYYDKDFNNEADTPDNFQSRRPNTSFCFLDIRSPGLGDTAMYLCATSKFRGGAFSYEQYFGPGTRLTVT.

This chain connects TRBV19 to TRBJ2-7, with TRBD2 matching over 14 bases. J lost 7 bases, V lost 6 bases, and 8 bases had no gene match. This CDR3 has 15 amino acids. The V gene's germline CDR1 is LNHDA and CDR2 SQIVND (reference sequence). This chain's CDR3 is CASSPGTSGSREQYF. For the CDR3, the DNA is TGTGCCAGTAGCCCTGGGACTAGCGGGAGTAGGGAGCAGTACTTC.

A word on this clone: An end of the junction does not agree with germline; a read error may underlie this. V gene TRBV28 combines with J gene TRBJ2-1; D might be TRBD2 (6 bases). Germline V CDR1 and CDR2: MDHEN, SYDVKM. The CDR3 totals 15 residues. In DNA, the CDR3 is TGTGCCAGCAGCTTATCCGACCGGGGGTACGATGAGCAGTTCTTC. The encoded protein is CASSLSDRGYDEQFF.

Points on this clone: At the DNA level, this CDR3 is encoded by other sequences in the same sample as well. The chain carries TRBV5-1 and TRBJ2-3; possible D gene TRBD2, 6 bases. The CDR3 consists of 15 residues. Trimming removed 2 bases at V and 2 bases at J, with 12 bases between. Germline CDR1 SGHRS, CDR2 YFSETQ. The CDR3 DNA reads TGCGCCAGCAGCTTATCGAGCGGGTCCACAGATACGCAGTATTTT. It yields the protein CASSLSSGSTDTQYF.

This chain uses TRBV15 with TRBJ1-1, with D hard to call. The V end was cut by 8 bases, the J end by 5 bases, with 15 bases between. Germline-derived CDR1 and CDR2 are LNHNV and YYDKDF (reference sequence). The CDR3 sequence is 13 residues long. The CDR3 DNA reads TGTGCCACCGGGCGGCAGTCTCAAACTGAAGCTTTCTTT. It is translated as CATGRQSQTEAFF.

About this clone itself: In the same sample, other DNA sequences code for this CDR3. CDR3 coding DNA: TGTGCCAGTAGTATCGGGGATGGCTACACCTTC. It specifies CASSIGDGYTF. This chain uses TRBV19 with TRBJ1-2; D gene uncertain. Germline assignment: CDR1 LNHDA and CDR2 SQIVND (reference sequence). This CDR3 has 11 amino acids. V shed 3 bases and J shed 6 bases, with 5 bases lying between them.

This chain links TRBV9 with TRBJ2-3, with 8 positions matching TRBD1. Germline V gene sequence: CDR1 SGDLS, CDR2 YYNGEE. CDR3 length: 14 amino acids. Germline trimming cut 2 bases from V and 4 bases from J; bases unmatched to any gene: 3. The CDR3: CASSVETGADTQYF. The DNA for the CDR3 is TGTGCCAGCAGCGTCGAGACAGGGGCAGATACGCAGTATTTT.

The CDR3 sequence: CASSQERGNTEAFF. CDR3 DNA: TGTGCCAGCAGCCAAGAAAGGGGGAACACTGAAGCTTTCTTT. This chain connects TRBV14 to TRBJ1-1; a weak D match, TRBD1 (5 bases). Germline V gene sequence: CDR1 SGHDN, CDR2 FVKESK. This CDR3 is 14 amino acids long. Trimming stripped 0 bases from V and 1 base from J, with 6 bases between. Supplemented by reference TRBV14 and TRBJ1-1, the full variable domain reads EAGVTQFPSHSVIEKGQTVTLRCDPISGHDNLYWYRRVMGKEIKFLLHFVKESKQDESGMPNNRFLAERTGGTYSTLKVQPAELEDSGVYFCASSQERGNTEAFFGQGTRLTVV.

The chain links TRBV6-4 to TRBJ2-5; D remains unclear. V was shortened by 0 bases and J by 2 bases, with 10 bases between the two germline ends. In germline, CDR1 is MRHNA, CDR2 SNTAGT. This CDR3 spans 15 amino acids. The DNA for the CDR3 is TGTGCCAGCAGTGACTCGAAAGGTCAGCAAGAGACCCAGTACTTC. Translated, it gives CASSDSKGQQETQYF.

This sequence joins TRBV18 and TRBJ1-5; D gene ambiguous. V lost 3 bases to trimming and J lost 7 bases, with 10 bases between them. Germline V CDR1 and CDR2: KGHSH, LQKENI. This CDR3 region has 13 residues. In DNA, the CDR3 is TGTGCCAGCTCACCGGCGCAGGAACAGCCCCAGCATTTT. It specifies CASSPAQEQPQHF.

This clone was seen a handful of times. The chain combines TRBV10-3 with TRBJ1-2, with D perhaps TRBD1 (5 bases). Germline CDR1 and CDR2: ENHRY and SYGVKD. CDR3 length equals 14 residues. V gave up 3 bases and J gave up 1 base, with 9 bases separating them. The CDR3 region has the DNA TGTGCCATCAGTGAACAGGCCCTTAACTATGGCTACACCTTC. Its translation is CAISEQALNYGYTF.

The chain uses TRBV7-2 and TRBJ2-3; 15 bases agree with TRBD2. The J segment lost 5 bases and the V segment lost 1 base, leaving 7 bases of the junction unmatched. The CDR3 has 18 residues. CDR1 SGHTA and CDR2 FQGNSA come from the germline V gene. CDR3 region: CASSLGGGTSGRLDTQYF. CDR3 bases: TGTGCCAGCAGCTTAGGAGGGGGGACTAGCGGGAGGTTAGATACGCAGTATTTT.

As regards this clone: Distinct nucleotide sequences in the sample also encode this CDR3. CDR3 sequence: CSVGRTGSYEQYF. The CDR3 DNA reads TGCAGCGTAGGACGGACAGGGTCCTACGAGCAGTACTTC. The gene calls are TRBV29-1 and TRBJ2-7; 8 bases line up with TRBD1. Germline V CDR1 and CDR2: SQVTM, ANQGSEA. The J segment lost 1 base and the V segment lost 6 bases, leaving 5 bases of the junction unmatched. The CDR3 covers 13 residues.

The CDR3 sequence: CASSMEVDTQYF. For the CDR3, the DNA is TGTGCCAGCAGCATGGAGGTAGATACGCAGTATTTT. The V call is TRBV2, the J call TRBJ2-3; D may be TRBD2 (5 bases). Germline CDR1 reads SNHLY; CDR2 reads FYNNEI. V was cut by 6 bases and J by 5 bases, with 9 bases left in between. The CDR3 is made up of 12 amino acids. Full variable domain (outside the CDR3, taken from reference TRBV2 and TRBJ2-3): EPEVTQTPSHQVTQMGQEVILRCVPISNHLYFYWYRQILGQKVEFLVSFYNNEISEKSEIFDDQFSVERPDGSNFTLKIRSTKLEDSAMYFCASSMEVDTQYFGPGTRLTVL.

The J gene is TRBJ2-2, the V gene TRBV6-5, with D perhaps TRBD1 (6 bases). Germline V gene lookup returns CDR1 MNHEY and CDR2 SVGAGI. The CDR3 is made up of 15 amino acids. V lost 4 bases, J lost 2 bases, and 11 bases lay in between. The CDR3 DNA follows: TGTGCCAGCAGTTTGGACAGCTATAACACCGGGGAGCTGTTTTTT. As protein: CASSLDSYNTGELFF.

This chain connects TRBV5-1 to TRBJ1-2; 7 nucleotides match TRBD1. CDR3 length equals 17 residues. CDR1 SGHRS and CDR2 YFSETQ come from the germline V gene. V was pared by 4 bases and J by 2 bases, with 14 bases of the junction left unmatched. CDR3 nucleotide sequence: TGCGCCAGCAGCCTACCCTTGACAGGGCTCGGCAACTATGGCTACACCTTC. Its translation is CASSLPLTGLGNYGYTF.

The chain is built from TRBV7-8 and TRBJ2-1; D might be TRBD2 (6 bases). The CDR3 length is 17 residues. With 6 bases removed from V and 0 bases from J, the gap between germline ends came to 18 bases. Germline CDR1 SGHVS, CDR2 FQNEAQ. The DNA of the CDR3 is TGTGCCAGCAGGCCAGCGGGTGTGCTAGGCTCCTACAATGAGCAGTTCTTC. Translation gives CASRPAGVLGSYNEQFF.